This record covers a single T cell receptor beta chain. Its antigen is not yet known. Per-base quality was not reported, and no clone a single base away is much larger than it. The data belong to a study of cytomegalovirus exposure and HLA in healthy donors (TCRdb year 2017). For the wider study: In an earlier analysis of fewer than 750 of the donors, roughly 300 Gb of sequence data and 90 million to 120 million unique TCR beta sequences from about 180 million T cells were reported. Of the 300 to 500 genotyped donors, more than 75% were placed in the genetic ancestry cluster associated with self-reported Caucasian donors. Among roughly 400 genotyped donors of the cohort, an average of roughly 230,000 unique TCR beta nucleotide sequences was sequenced per donor, of which about 18% were non-productive. Rather than using new phenotypic data, the later analysis identified candidate immune exposures from TCR beta sequences and from how often those sequences occurred across donors. Because of strong linkage in the cohort, four or five DR-DQ haplotypes were treated as single units for association and clustering. An early release that covered some 640 HLA-typed donors contained around 330 gigabases of sequencing data and 65 million to 100 million unique TCR sequences. In a later analysis, previously published TCR beta repertoires from 550 to 700 donors were re-analyzed and high-resolution HLA genotyping was added so that TCR occurrence patterns could be studied. To predict cytomegalovirus infection status, the study brought together high-throughput TCR immunosequencing, statistical association of individual TCRs with disease status, and machine learning. A later genetic analysis took genome-wide SNP genotypes for about three fifths of the roughly 670 donors and used that subset as a discovery cohort. All discovery cohort repertoires had been generated on a single sequencing platform. The study aimed to test whether signatures of past pathogen exposure could be identified by cataloging public T cell receptors. Along with the approximately 600-subject first cohort, a separate validation cohort of 120 different subjects was used. An earlier analysis of approximately 640 of the donors applied high-throughput TCR beta sequencing to assess whether each TCR beta V gene segment acted as functional or pseudogenic. HLA typing included class I and class II loci at four-digit resolution. Alongside the repertoire data, information on donor age, sex, ethnicity and CMV serostatus was compiled. Typing coverage differed by locus: A, B, C, DRB1 and DQB1 were typed in roughly 620-630 donors, DQA1 in about 560, DPA1 in nearly 610, and DPB1 in around 440. The T cell repertoires of 670 or so subjects were profiled by immunosequencing and related to cytomegalovirus serostatus.

General conclusions and limits of the study: Compared with the 666-donor mean, donors in an Asian-associated ancestry cluster had fewer N-insertions in productive TCRs, according to a later genetic analysis. V-gene and J-gene trimming of TCR beta chains was associated with a missense DCLRE1C variant in a later genetic analysis, and the association was replicated in an independent cohort. Linkage disequilibrium might explain the correlated functional status among segregating V segments, but an unknown experimental factor could not be ruled out. The only immune exposure information available for the cohort was CMV serostatus. In this cohort, only TCR beta chains were sequenced, and detectable features were limited by the absence of alpha or paired-chain data. An earlier analysis of approximately 590 of the donors showed that most TCR beta V segments appeared in productive rearrangements either about 90% or about 30% of the time, which broadly matched IMGT annotations. In vitro tests confirmed that a few of the cytomegalovirus-associated TCR beta chains recognize cytomegalovirus antigens. According to a later analysis, most CMV-associated TCR beta chains appeared to be HLA-restricted, and the HLA associations seemed to be driven largely by CMV exposure. Most TCR sequences were seen in very few donors, while some public TCRs were found in many individuals. Compared with equally common non-associated chains, HLA-associated TCR beta chains in a later analysis were more clonally expanded and had lower generation probabilities. Cytomegalovirus status was reported to be diagnosed by the classifier with high specificity and sensitivity in both the original and validation cohorts. Some IMGT-functional V segments, including TRBV6-2 and TRBV6-3, could not be told apart with the 87-base-pair reads, so those segments were excluded. In a later analysis, some 18,000 TCR beta sequences were associated with specific HLA alleles at a false discovery rate of 0.05. A later analysis reported that several top co-occurrence clusters appeared linked to parvovirus B19, influenza, CMV and Epstein-Barr virus. A further reported finding was that TCR beta sequences accurately predicted the HLA-A and HLA-B alleles for most subjects in the first cohort. Presence/absence analyses assumed roughly uniform sequencing depth across donors, an assumption that may not hold. The study gave a list of 150 to 200 TCR beta chains associated with cytomegalovirus. According to a later analysis, TCR association rates differed among HLA loci, with DRB1 alleles showing the most associated TCRs and HLA-C alleles showing the fewest. HLA typing was unavailable for some donors at each locus, so association tests used only the typed subset. Assigning TCR associations to individual alleles was difficult when HLA alleles, especially DR and DQ, strongly co-occurred. It was suggested by the authors that the approach could potentially be generalized to other disease states and immunological phenotypes. Because counts were too low, roughly 18 rarely observed V segments, including chromosome 9 orphons, were left out of the earlier analysis of a few hundred of the donors. The sequencing pipeline was judged likely to have produced a cluster of highly shared sequence variants as a technical artifact.

The library came from the immunoSEQ multiplex PCR assay. For the multiplex PCR, a mixture combining 60 forward primers for TCR Vbeta segments and 13 reverse primers for TCR Jbeta segments was used. Amplification of the CDR3 region of rearranged TCR beta genes was performed with a multiplex PCR assay on genomic DNA. The amplified TCR beta libraries were sequenced on the Illumina HiSeq System as 87-base-pair reads. On the study's bioinformatics: In a later analysis, about 80 million unique TCR beta chains were counted across the approximately 640 repertoires, and some 10 million of these chains were shared by at least two donors. A nearest-neighbor algorithm error-corrected the raw reads and collapsed the reads into unique sequences, merging closely related sequences to remove PCR and sequencing errors. CDR3 sequences were aligned to IMGT reference sequences to assign V, D and J gene segments. For a sequence to be retained, a match of at least six nucleotides was required to both a V gene segment and a J gene segment. A rearrangement counted as productive if the CDR3 had no stop codons and remained in frame with V and J, and every other rearrangement counted as non-productive. Following IMGT convention, CDR3 was defined as the stretch from the second conserved V-encoded cysteine to the conserved J-encoded phenylalanine. The earlier analysis of approximately 590 of the donors excluded any sequence lacking an unambiguous match to a single V gene segment. In an earlier analysis of some 590 of the donors, a V segment was called functional when productive rearrangements were above 56.7%, and segregating when the standard deviation between donors exceeded 5%. To diagnose cytomegalovirus status from the catalog of TCR beta chain sequences, a statistical classification framework was built. V and J gene assignment, in a later analysis, came from comparing TCR nucleotide sequences with IMGT/GENE-DB human TR gene sequences. Using the TCRdist pipeline, a later analysis assigned CDR3 sequences along with most-parsimonious VDJ recombination scenarios. In a later analysis, each TCR beta chain was defined by its CDR3 amino acid sequence together with its V-gene family, and reads without a unique V-gene family were excluded. In a later analysis, 450 to 600 highly shared, low-generation-probability nucleotide sequences were removed to address suspected cross-contamination and a sequencing artifact. In a later analysis, a clonal expansion index for each public chain was calculated from normalized within-repertoire ranks of inferred template counts. In a later analysis, generation probabilities were computed using a VDJ recombination model fitted to out-of-frame rearrangements, and the results were checked against IGoR. A later analysis scored TCR-TCR, TCR-HLA and TCR-CMV co-occurrence with hypergeometric tests, applying a repertoire-size bias correction to TCR pairs. In a later analysis, false discovery rates were estimated by permuting HLA or CMV assignments 20 times. In a later analysis, co-occurring TCRs were grouped with DBSCAN, and TCRdist sequence similarity was added when clustering was performed within HLA-allele-positive subsets. Co-occurrence clustering excluded repertoires with fewer than 30,000 or more than 120,000 public chains, plus five with anomalous nucleotide sharing. This immuneACCESS table, as held by TCRdb, lists in-frame sequences with V and J called but not all clones. Of the missing ones, under half trace to an unresolved V gene in checked studies; the others have no known cause. That table supplies the V and J calls and clone size; D and trimming were determined from the DNA. This sample is represented by about 95,000 clones; 81% of them were singletons. Approximately 4.2% of the sample rests with the top ten.

The CDR3 numbers 14 residues from cysteine through phenylalanine. CDR3 DNA only is kept here, 42 bases in frame from base 1. From the germline V gene, CDR1 is LGHNA and CDR2 is YNFKEQ. V was cut back by 4 bases and J by 9 bases, leaving a gap of 16 bases between them. The cohort comprised 666 healthy bone marrow donors. At the time of sampling, all cohort members were nominally healthy, though unrecorded immune exposures were likely present. The donor tested CMV seropositive, placing the donor among the 289 seropositive members of the cohort. Every donor gave a peripheral blood sample, and the peripheral blood mononuclear cells from that sample were used for TCR beta sequencing. Genomic DNA was extracted from the blood cell samples with the Qiagen DNeasy Blood Extraction Kit.

Here the chain combines TRBV4-2 and TRBJ1-5; no D gene is confidently identified. The sequenced sample was PBMCs. The source of this sequence is a woman between 65 and 79 years old in good health and CMV-seropositive. The bases are TGTGCCAGCAGCCCCCAGGATGAATCAGGGCCCCAGCATTTT. Translated, it reads CASSPQDESGPQHF.